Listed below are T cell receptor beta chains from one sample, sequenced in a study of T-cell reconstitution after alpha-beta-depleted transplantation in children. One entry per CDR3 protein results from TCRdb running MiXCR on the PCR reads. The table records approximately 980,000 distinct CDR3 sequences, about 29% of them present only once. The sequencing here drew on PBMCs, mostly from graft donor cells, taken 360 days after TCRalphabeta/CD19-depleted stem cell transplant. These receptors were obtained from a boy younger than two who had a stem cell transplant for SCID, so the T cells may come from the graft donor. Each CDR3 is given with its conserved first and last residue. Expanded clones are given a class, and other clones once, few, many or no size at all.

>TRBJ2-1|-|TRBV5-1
CASSSTPDSSYNEQFF
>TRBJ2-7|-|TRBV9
CASSYTGVEQYF
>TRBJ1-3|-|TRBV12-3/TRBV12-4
CATRSQGSMDTIYF
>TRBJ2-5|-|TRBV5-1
CASSPRARETQYF
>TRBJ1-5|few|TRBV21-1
CASRKSRVSNQPQHF
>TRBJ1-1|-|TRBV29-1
CSATGESNTEAFF
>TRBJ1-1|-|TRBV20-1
CSVRRGGDTEAFF
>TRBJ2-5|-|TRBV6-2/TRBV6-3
CASSSRVPAETQYF
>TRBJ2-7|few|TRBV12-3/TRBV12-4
CASSLRQGTAYEQYF
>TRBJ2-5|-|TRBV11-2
CASSSAPSGGASQYF
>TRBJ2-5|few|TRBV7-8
CASSLTPGGETQYF
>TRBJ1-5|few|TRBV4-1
CASSPRDGSNQPQHF
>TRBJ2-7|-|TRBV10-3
CAMRPGQADGKQYF
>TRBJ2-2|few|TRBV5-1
CASRTSLTGELFF
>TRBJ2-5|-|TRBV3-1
CASSQGGVGGPEETQYF
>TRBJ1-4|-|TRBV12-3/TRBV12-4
CASSLGIHNEKLFF
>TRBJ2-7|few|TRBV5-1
CASSLVPSLSSYEQYF
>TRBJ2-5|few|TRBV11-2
CASSLDELAGVQETQYF
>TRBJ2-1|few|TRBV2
CASSGGGAWYNEQFF
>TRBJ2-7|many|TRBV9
CASSVGSVVPYEQYF
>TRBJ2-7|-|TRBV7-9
CASSSARGGFPSSYEQYF
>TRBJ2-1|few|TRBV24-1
CAAPCMPSYNEQFF
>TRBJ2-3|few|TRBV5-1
CASSFLQRGGTDTQYF
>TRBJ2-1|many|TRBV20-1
CSAGSGGASYNEQFF
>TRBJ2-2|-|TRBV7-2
CASSLGGLGSGELFF
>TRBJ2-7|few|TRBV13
CASSLGTGTEQYF
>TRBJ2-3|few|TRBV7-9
CASSLGYLTRTDTQYF
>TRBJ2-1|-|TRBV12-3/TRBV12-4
CASSSGDRAFNNEQFF
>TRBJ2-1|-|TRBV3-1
CASSQEGLAGVYNEQFF
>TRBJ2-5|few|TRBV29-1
CSVELYPTKSRGLQETQYF
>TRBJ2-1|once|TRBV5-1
CASSEETLAGGRNEQFF
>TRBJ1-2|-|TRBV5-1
CASSQKDRGHYGYTF
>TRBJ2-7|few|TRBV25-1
CASTPDNSYEQYF
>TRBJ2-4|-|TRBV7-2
CASSRILTRDSQNIQYF
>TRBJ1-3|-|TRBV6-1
CASSPGGLSSGNTIYF
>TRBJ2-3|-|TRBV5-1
CASSSFSGVTDTQYF
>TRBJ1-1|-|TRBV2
CASRPQGGRGTEAFF
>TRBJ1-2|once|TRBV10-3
CAISGRVGYGYTF
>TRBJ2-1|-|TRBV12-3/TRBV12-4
CASSPRGKYNEQFF
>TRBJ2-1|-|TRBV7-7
CASSLARGLAGTNEQFF